Described below is a single T cell receptor beta chain sequence and its context. Recruits, aged roughly 18 to 95 years, lived in about two dozen US areas. This record belongs to a study of blood T cell repertoires in COVID-19. Per the germline V gene, CDR1 is SGHAT and CDR2 is FQNNGV. The CDR3 loop spans 14 amino acids. Losses at the gene ends were 6 bases for V and 6 bases for J; bases not matched to a gene: 3. This table comes from immunoSEQ multiplex PCR, and its TCRdb copy is limited to in-frame clones, with some not included. The sample shows 200,000 to 250,000 clones, 82% of them seen only once.

The source is a woman aged 60-75 years who had recovered from COVID-19. The chain uses TRBV11-2 and TRBJ2-1; the match to TRBD2 covers 12 bases. Sequenced material: PBMCs or T cells enriched from blood (not recorded which). CDR3 amino acids: CASSSSGGANEQFF. Written as DNA, the CDR3 is TGTGCCAGCAGTTCTAGCGGGGGGGCCAATGAGCAGTTCTTC. Full variable domain (remainder filled in from reference TRBV11-2 and TRBJ2-1): EAGVAQSPRYKIIEKRQSVAFWCNPISGHATLYWYQQILGQGPKLLIQFQNNGVVDDSQLPKDRFSAERLKGVDSTLKIQPAKLEDSAVYLCASSSSGGANEQFFGPGTRLTVL.